These 10 T cell receptor beta chains share one sample of origin, sequenced in a study of cytomegalovirus exposure and HLA in healthy donors. Use of 60 Vbeta and 13 Jbeta primers characterized the PCR. Clones were sequenced by immunoSEQ multiplex PCR, and TCRdb holds only the in-frame ones, with some missing. The sample has approximately 110,000 clones, over 55% seen once. Source material: PBMCs. The receptor set was obtained from a man aged 18 to 29 in good health and CMV-seropositive.

CDR3 nucleotides: TGTGCCAGCAGTCCGACAGAGAACACTGAAGCTTTCTTT. Translating it yields CASSPTENTEAFF. The chain combines TRBV6-5 with TRBJ1-1; D may be TRBD1 (5 bases). The CDR3 covers 13 residues. CDR1 MNHEY and CDR2 SVGAGI come from the germline V gene. The germline V and J ends were trimmed by 5 bases and 1 base, with 8 bases remaining between them.

V gene TRBV6-5 combines with J gene TRBJ1-6; D remains ambiguous. The CDR3 runs to 14 residues. V was shortened by 4 bases and J by 9 bases, with 13 bases between the two germline ends. CDR1 is MNHEY and CDR2 is SVGAGI in the germline V gene. The CDR3 DNA follows: TGTGCCAGCAGTTTGACATTACTCATTTCACCCCTCCACTTT. Its translation is CASSLTLLISPLHF.

This chain joins TRBV6-5 and TRBJ2-6; a weak D match, TRBD1 (5 bases). CDR1 and CDR2 (germline): MNHEY, SVGAGI. Trimming shortened V by 4 bases and J by 1 base, and 8 bases separated the two germline ends. This CDR3 is 15 amino acids long. CDR3 amino acids: CASSSQGSGANVLTF. CDR3 nucleotides: TGTGCCAGCAGTTCGCAGGGTTCTGGGGCCAACGTCCTGACTTTC.

Notes on this clone: No DNA is shown, since the ends of the CDR3 on it are uncertain; the CDR3 is the one TCRdb lists. The rearrangement joins TRBV2 to TRBJ2-7; the table's D call TRBD2 went unverified against the DNA. CDR1 and CDR2 from the germline V gene are SNHLY and FYNNEI. The CDR3 adds up to 18 amino acids, both ends counted. The CDR3 protein is CASSLHLRRASSSYEQYF.

The chain uses TRBV7-9 and TRBJ2-5; tentatively, D is TRBD1 (6 bases). The V gene's germline CDR1 is SEHNR and CDR2 FQNEAQ (reference sequence). Trimming cost V 1 base and J 4 bases, with 10 bases left between them. This CDR3 is 14 amino acids long. For the CDR3, the DNA is TGTGCCAGCAGCTTAGGGACAGATGGAGAGACCCAGTACTTC. This gives the protein CASSLGTDGETQYF.

V is TRBV5-1 and J is TRBJ2-4; TRBD2 aligns across 8 bases. V trimming: 0 bases; J trimming: 10 bases; junction bases outside the gene matches: 15. Germline CDR1 and CDR2: SGHRS and YFSETQ. This CDR3 is built from 17 residues. As DNA, the CDR3 is TGCGCCAGCAGCTTGGGTGAATGGCGGGGGGCGTCACCTATTCAGTACTTC. It encodes CASSLGEWRGASPIQYF.

This chain uses TRBV6-1 with TRBJ2-7, with 12 bases fitting TRBD1. Germline CDR1 is MNHNS and CDR2 is SASEGT. V dropped 6 bases and J dropped 9; count of bases not matched to a gene: 12. The CDR3 is 15 amino acids. The CDR3 DNA reads as TGTGCCAGCAGCCCGATACCCGGGACAGGGGGCTGGCAGTACTTC. Residues: CASSPIPGTGGWQYF.

The V call is TRBV28, the J call TRBJ2-7; D may be TRBD2 (5 bases). Germline values: CDR1 MDHEN, CDR2 SYDVKM. This CDR3 has 14 residues. V was trimmed by 5 bases and J by 5 bases, leaving 16 bases between them. The CDR3 is CASSLDESGNEQYF. DNA for the CDR3: TGTGCCAGCAGTCTGGACGAAAGCGGCAACGAGCAGTACTTC.

This clone has just one count. The chain employs TRBV4-1 and TRBJ2-7, with a possible D match to TRBD1 (6 bases). The CDR3 sequence is 16 residues long. Germline loops: CDR1 MGHRA, CDR2 YSYEKL. Trimming shortened V by 1 base and J by 1 base, and 14 bases separated the two germline ends. CDR3 sequence: CASSQGGQFTSYEQYF. The CDR3 DNA sequence: TGCGCCAGCAGCCAAGGCGGACAGTTCACTTCCTACGAGCAGTACTTC.

The chain uses TRBV7-7 and TRBJ2-5; TRBD1 agrees at 8 bases. V was pared by 1 base and J by 4 bases, with 5 bases of the junction left unmatched. Germline CDR1 SSHAT, CDR2 FNYEAQ (reference sequence). The CDR3 covers 15 residues. The DNA for the CDR3 is TGTGCCAGCAGCTTAGGGTGGACAGGGACAGAGACCCAGTACTTC. Protein product: CASSLGWTGTETQYF. The full variable domain, with the rest looked up from reference TRBV7-7 and TRBJ2-5, is GAGVSQSPRYKVTKRGQDVTLRCDPISSHATLYWYQQALGQGPEFLTYFNYEAQPDKSGLPSDRFSAERPEGSISTLTIQRTEQRDSAMYRCASSLGWTGTETQYFGPGTRLLVL.